This T cell receptor beta chain derives from a study of OX40 agonist ivuxolimab in advanced cancers. The wider study: Patients were given ivuxolimab, an antibody that agonizes OX40 (CD134). The study's findings and limits: CD4+ and CD8+ T cells in blood underwent clonal expansion by week 6 at 0.1 to 3.0 mg/kg. On average, CD8+ T cells showed a greater number of expanded clones than CD4+.

Germline values: CDR1 SEHNR, CDR2 FQNEAQ (reference sequence). The CDR3 length is 13 residues. After removal of 7 bases from V and 5 bases from J, the junction contained 5 bases not matched to a gene. Turning to this clone: Its specificity is unknown.

Using immunoSEQ multiplex PCR, the repertoire was profiled, and TCRdb retains in-frame clones only, with some absent. The sample contains nearly 45,000 clones, more than 80% of which appear only once. The chain joins TRBV7-9 to TRBJ2-1; 7 bases align to TRBD1. The receptor was isolated from an adult with an advanced solid tumor such as melanoma, head and neck, liver or kidney cancer. The sample consisted of CD4+ or CD8+ T cells sorted from blood, taken in a trial of the OX40 agonist ivuxolimab. CDR3 bases: TGTGCCAGCAATGGACAGGCCGACAATGAGCAGTTCTTC. This codes for CASNGQADNEQFF.